The source of this T cell receptor beta chain is a study of cytomegalovirus exposure and HLA in healthy donors (dated by TCRdb to the late 2010s). About the full investigation: The 670 or so repertoires of the first cohort and the 95 to 150 validation repertoires were produced on the same platform, according to a later analysis. The study combined high-throughput TCR immunosequencing, statistical association of individual TCRs with disease status, and machine learning to predict cytomegalovirus infection status. Along with the roughly 710-subject first cohort, a separate validation cohort of 120 different subjects was used. The study aimed to test whether signatures of past pathogen exposure could be identified by cataloging public T cell receptors.

The CDR3 sequence holds 12 residues, the cysteine and phenylalanine included. CDR3 DNA only is kept here, 36 bases in frame from base 1. V is cut by 1 base and J by 6 bases, and the space between the germline ends is 6 bases. CDR1 and CDR2, per the germline V gene (reference sequence), are LNHDA and SQIVND. Library method: the immunoSEQ multiplex PCR assay. Regarding the original processing steps: A statistical classification framework was built to diagnose cytomegalovirus status from the catalog of TCR beta chain sequences. TCRdb provides this immuneACCESS table in a form limited to in-frame rearrangements. Some clones are lacking; in checked studies, under half of them reflect an unresolved V gene, and why the rest are absent is not known. The V and J calls and clone size were taken over from that table, and D and trimming were inferred from the DNA. A total of some 140,000 clones appear in this sample, just under 90% of them only once. The ten largest account for roughly 6.7% of the sample.

The study at large found these results: Subsequent analysis determined that TCRs grouped into clusters in the first cohort also showed a tendency toward co-occurrence across the 90 to 150 validation repertoires, and approximately 94% of cluster scores exceeded 0. The study gave a list of under 200 TCR beta chains associated with cytomegalovirus. All 130 or so repertoires were used to score co-occurrence in the validation cohort in a later analysis, because that analysis had no HLA typing for the cohort. The classifier was reported to diagnose cytomegalovirus status with high specificity and sensitivity in both the original and validation cohorts. The authors suggested that the approach could potentially be generalized to other disease states and immunological phenotypes. Across donors, most TCR sequences were observed very rarely, whereas some public TCRs were present in many individuals. A few of the identified cytomegalovirus-associated TCR beta chains were confirmed in vitro to be specific for cytomegalovirus antigens.

Of note for this clone: It lacks a known antigen. Base qualities are not provided; no much larger clone lies one nucleotide away.

Separate from the roughly 700-subject first cohort, the validation cohort of 120 subjects was the group to which the donors belonged. This chain joins TRBV19 to TRBJ1-2; the D gene remains uncertain. Sequenced input: PBMCs. The clonotype originates from a woman in her twenties or thirties in good health and CMV-seropositive. The sequenced DNA is TGTGCCAGTAGTATAGCTGGAGATGGCTACACCTTC. Translation gives CASSIAGDGYTF.